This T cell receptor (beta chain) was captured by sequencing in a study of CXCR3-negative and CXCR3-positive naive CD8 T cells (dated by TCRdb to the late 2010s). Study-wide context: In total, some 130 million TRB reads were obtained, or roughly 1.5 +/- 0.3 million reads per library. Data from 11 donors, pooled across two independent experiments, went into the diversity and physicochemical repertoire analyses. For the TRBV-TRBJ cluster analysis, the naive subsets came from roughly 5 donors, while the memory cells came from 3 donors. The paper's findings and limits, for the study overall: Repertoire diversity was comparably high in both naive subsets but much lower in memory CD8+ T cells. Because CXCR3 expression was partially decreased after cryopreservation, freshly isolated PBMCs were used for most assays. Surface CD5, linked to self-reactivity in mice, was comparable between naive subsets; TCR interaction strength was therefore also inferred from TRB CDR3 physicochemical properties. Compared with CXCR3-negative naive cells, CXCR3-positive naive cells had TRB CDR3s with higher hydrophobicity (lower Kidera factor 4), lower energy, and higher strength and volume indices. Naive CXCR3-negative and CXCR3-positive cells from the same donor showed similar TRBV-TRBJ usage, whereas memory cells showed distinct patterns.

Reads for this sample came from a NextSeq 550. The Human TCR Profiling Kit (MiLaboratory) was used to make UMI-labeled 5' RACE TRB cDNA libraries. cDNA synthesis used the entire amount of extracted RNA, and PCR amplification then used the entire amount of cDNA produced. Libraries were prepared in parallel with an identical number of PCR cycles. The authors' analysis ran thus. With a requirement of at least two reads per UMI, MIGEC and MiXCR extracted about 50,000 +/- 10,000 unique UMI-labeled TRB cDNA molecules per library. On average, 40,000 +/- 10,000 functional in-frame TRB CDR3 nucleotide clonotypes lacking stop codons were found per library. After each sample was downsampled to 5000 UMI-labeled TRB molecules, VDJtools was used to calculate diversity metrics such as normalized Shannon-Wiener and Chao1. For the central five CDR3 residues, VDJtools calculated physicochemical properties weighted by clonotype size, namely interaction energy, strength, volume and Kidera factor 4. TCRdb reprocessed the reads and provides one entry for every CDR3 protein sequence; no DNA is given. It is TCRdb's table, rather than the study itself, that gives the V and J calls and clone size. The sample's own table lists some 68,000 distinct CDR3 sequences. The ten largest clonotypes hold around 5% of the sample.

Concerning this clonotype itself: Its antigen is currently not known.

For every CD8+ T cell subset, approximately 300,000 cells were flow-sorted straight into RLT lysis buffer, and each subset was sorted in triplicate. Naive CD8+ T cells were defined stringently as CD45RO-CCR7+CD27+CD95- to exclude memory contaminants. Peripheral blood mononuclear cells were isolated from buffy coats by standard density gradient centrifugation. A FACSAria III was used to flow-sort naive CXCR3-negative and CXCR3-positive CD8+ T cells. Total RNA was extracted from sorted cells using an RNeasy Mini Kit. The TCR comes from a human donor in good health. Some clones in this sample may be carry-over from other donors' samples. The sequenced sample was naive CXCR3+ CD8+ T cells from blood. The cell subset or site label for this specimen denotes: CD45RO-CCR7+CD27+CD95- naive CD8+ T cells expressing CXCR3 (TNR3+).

Here the CDR3 is given as CASSLRHGTSPYGQYF. The chain is made from TRBV7-2 and TRBJ2-7; TCRdb outputs TRBD1, but without DNA this stays unchecked. According to the germline V gene, CDR1 reads SGHTA and CDR2 reads FQGNSA. The cysteine opens and the phenylalanine closes a CDR3 of 16 amino acids. A DNA sequence was not provided.